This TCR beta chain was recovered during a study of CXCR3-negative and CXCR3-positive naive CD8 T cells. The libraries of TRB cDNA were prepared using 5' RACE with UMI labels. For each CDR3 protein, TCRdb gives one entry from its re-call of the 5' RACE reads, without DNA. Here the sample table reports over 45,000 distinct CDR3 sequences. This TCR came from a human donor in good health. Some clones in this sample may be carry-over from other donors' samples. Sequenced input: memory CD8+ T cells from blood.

CDR3 sequence: CASFNTGELFF. V and J are TRBV28 and TRBJ2-2. The CDR3 covers 11 residues. Germline-derived CDR1 and CDR2 are MDHEN and SYDVKM. Based on the CDR3 plus reference TRBV28 and TRBJ2-2, the full variable domain is DVKVTQSSRYLVKRTGEKVFLECVQDMDHENMFWYRQDPGLGLRLIYFSYDVKMKEKGDIPEGYSVSREKKERFSLILESASTNQTSMYLCASFNTGELFFGEGSRLTVL.